This passage covers 4 T cell receptor beta chains from one sample sequenced in a study of technical replicates of blood from several donors. The data were produced by immunoSEQ multiplex PCR, yet TCRdb's version contains in-frame clones alone and is incomplete. The sample yields fewer than 60,000 clones, about 95% seen once. The specimen was PBMCs. These receptors were obtained from a human donor in good health. Some clones in this sample may be carry-over from other donors' samples.

The chain couples TRBV7-2 to TRBJ1-2; 9 nucleotides match TRBD1. The CDR3 has 17 residues. Germline V gene data show CDR1 as SGHTA and CDR2 as FQGNSA. V lost 1 base to trimming and J lost 5 bases; unmatched junction nucleotides: 11. This CDR3 is CASSLGTGDQLMYGYTF. CDR3 in DNA: TGTGCCAGCAGCTTAGGGACAGGGGACCAACTTATGTATGGCTACACCTTC.

The chain has TRBV18 and TRBJ1-4; the match to TRBD1 covers 8 bases. The CDR3 sequence is 13 residues long. Germline CDR1 reads KGHSH; CDR2 reads LQKENI. Trimming cost V 9 bases and J 7 bases; bases outside gene matches: 7. CDR3 region: CASLQGEGEKLFF. CDR3 coding DNA: TGTGCCAGTTTACAGGGGGAAGGTGAAAAACTGTTTTTT.

The rearrangement uses TRBV7-9 and TRBJ2-7, with D possibly matching TRBD2 (6 bases). Trimming removed 4 bases at V and 4 bases at J, with 11 bases between. The germline V gene encodes CDR1 SEHNR and CDR2 FQNEAQ (reference sequence). The CDR3 runs 13 residues. The CDR3 is CASSSGTSYEQYF. CDR3 sequence (DNA): TGTGCCAGCAGCTCAGGGACTTCGTACGAGCAGTACTTC.

The chain recombines TRBV10-3 with TRBJ2-2, with TRBD1 identical over 7 bases. The CDR3 runs to 15 residues. Germline CDR1 ENHRY, CDR2 SYGVKD. Trimming cost V 5 bases and J 0 bases; bases outside gene matches: 3. The CDR3 is CAISRQGSNTGELFF. The CDR3 DNA reads TGTGCCATCAGTCGACAGGGATCGAACACCGGGGAGCTGTTTTTT.